These 17 T cell receptor beta chains were all obtained from the same sample, sequenced in a study of CD8 T cells in Susac syndrome. RNA, at about 0.45 to 1 ug, was reverse transcribed with random hexamers. TCRdb re-derived calls from the immunoSEQ multiplex PCR reads in MiXCR, one entry per CDR3 protein. The table shows about 130,000 distinct CDR3 sequences, with nearly 95% occurring only once. The material sequenced was CD4+ T cells from PBMCs. Receptor source: a human donor in good health.

The chain joins TRBV27 to TRBJ2-5; TRBD2 matches 8 bases. With 6 bases clipped from V and 0 bases from J, the junction kept 9 bases outside the gene matches. Germline lookup yields CDR1 MNHEY and CDR2 SMNVEV (reference sequence). The CDR3 has 16 residues. The DNA of the CDR3 is TGTGCCAGCAGGCTCCCTAGCGGGCAGTACCAAGAGACCCAGTACTTC. Protein sequence: CASRLPSGQYQETQYF.

J is TRBJ2-1 and V is TRBV7-2; D uncertain. V lost 5 bases and J 3 bases, leaving 5 bases between the germline ends. The CDR3 consists of 12 residues. Looked up from germline, CDR1 is SGHTA and CDR2 is FQGNSA. The CDR3 DNA reads as TGTGCCAGCAGCCCCAACTACAATGAGCAGTTCTTC. Protein: CASSPNYNEQFF.

The V gene is TRBV5-1, the J gene TRBJ2-7; possible D gene TRBD1, 5 bases. The CDR3 is 15 amino acids. The germline gives CDR1 SGHRS, CDR2 YFSETQ. V lost 4 bases, J lost 5 bases, and 19 bases lay in between. The CDR3 DNA is TGCGCCAGCAGCGCCGATCTAGGGGATGGGCACGAGCAGTACTTC. Its protein product is CASSADLGDGHEQYF.

The V and J genes are TRBV29-1 and TRBJ2-7; D possibly corresponds to TRBD2 (6 bases). V gave up 6 bases and J gave up 7 bases, with 16 bases separating them. Germline loops: CDR1 SQVTM, CDR2 ANQGSEA. The CDR3 contains 12 residues. The CDR3 region is CSVGDLWGEQYF. CDR3 sequence (DNA): TGCAGCGTCGGGGACTTATGGGGAGAGCAGTACTTC.

V and J are TRBV28 and TRBJ2-3, with a weak D call TRBD1 (5 bases). V was trimmed by 6 bases and J by 4 bases, leaving 11 bases between them. Germline assignment: CDR1 MDHEN and CDR2 SYDVKM. The CDR3 length is 13 residues. Here the CDR3 reads CASRWGRSDTQYF. CDR3 in DNA: TGTGCCAGCAGGTGGGGCAGGTCAGATACGCAGTATTTT.

This chain connects TRBV10-3 to TRBJ2-7; 7 positions match TRBD1. CDR1 and CDR2 from the germline V gene are ENHRY and SYGVKD. The CDR3 is 12 residues long. Germline trimming cut 10 bases from V and 2 bases from J; bases unmatched to any gene: 5. CDR3 in amino acids: CATQQGAYEQYF. CDR3 sequence (DNA): TGTGCCACTCAGCAGGGGGCCTACGAGCAGTACTTC.

The chain is built from TRBV2 and TRBJ2-7; D gene unclear. In germline, CDR1 is SNHLY, CDR2 FYNNEI. The V end was cut by 2 bases, the J end by 2 bases, with 1 base between. The CDR3 sequence is 11 residues long. The CDR3 coding sequence is TGTGCCAGCAGTGAAACCTACGAGCAGTACTTC. Its translation is CASSETYEQYF. Using reference TRBV2 and TRBJ2-7 for the parts outside the CDR3, the full variable domain is EPEVTQTPSHQVTQMGQEVILRCVPISNHLYFYWYRQILGQKVEFLVSFYNNEISEKSEIFDDQFSVERPDGSNFTLKIRSTKLEDSAMYFCASSETYEQYFGPGTRLTVT.

The V call is TRBV7-9, the J call TRBJ2-5; D perhaps matches TRBD2 (5 bases). This CDR3 has 15 residues. The V end lost 5 bases, the J end lost 1 base, and 14 bases lay between the germline ends. Per germline, CDR1 SEHNR and CDR2 FQNEAQ (reference sequence). The DNA for the CDR3 is TGTGCCAGCAGCACTGCAGTCGGGGTCCAAGAGACCCAGTACTTC. It encodes CASSTAVGVQETQYF.

This rearrangement joins TRBV5-1 to TRBJ2-5; D is unresolved. Trimming cost V 4 bases and J 1 base, with 11 bases left between them. Germline V CDR1 and CDR2: SGHRS, YFSETQ. This CDR3 contains 14 residues. The CDR3 loop reads CASSPTVTQETQYF. The CDR3, as DNA: TGCGCCAGCAGCCCAACAGTGACCCAAGAGACCCAGTACTTC.

This clonotype was recorded once. The chain employs TRBV5-5 and TRBJ1-5; a weak D match, TRBD1 (5 bases). CDR1 is SGHKS and CDR2 is YYEKEE in the germline V gene (reference sequence). V shed 0 bases and J shed 6 bases, with 10 bases lying between them. The CDR3 runs to 14 residues. CDR3 in DNA: TGTGCCAGCAGCTTGGCAGGGAAGGGTCAGCCCCAGCATTTT. Amino acids: CASSLAGKGQPQHF.

J is TRBJ1-1 and V is TRBV12-3 or TRBV12-4; a possible D gene is TRBD1 (6 bases). With 4 bases removed from V and 1 base from J, the gap between germline ends came to 10 bases. The CDR3 has 14 amino acids. CDR3 sequence reads: CASSYGQPNTEAFF. The DNA for the CDR3 is TGTGCCAGCAGTTACGGACAGCCGAACACTGAAGCTTTCTTT.

The genes are TRBV20-1 and TRBJ2-7; 11 bases fit TRBD2. The CDR3 is 14 amino acids. Losses at the gene ends were 6 bases for V and 7 bases for J; bases not matched to a gene: 11. Germline CDR1 DFQATT, CDR2 SNEGSKA (reference sequence). The chain's CDR3 is CSATIAGGPEEQYF. The CDR3 coding sequence is TGCAGTGCCACAATAGCGGGAGGGCCGGAAGAGCAGTACTTC.

The chain is built from TRBV27 and TRBJ1-2; 8 bases map to TRBD1. Trimming at V came to 10 bases and at J to 3 bases, leaving 19 bases not matched to a gene. The CDR3 is 17 amino acids. CDR1 MNHEY and CDR2 SMNVEV come from the germline V gene (reference sequence). Here the CDR3 reads CATYPRQGAKRDYGYTF. The CDR3 nucleotides read TGTGCCACCTATCCCCGTCAGGGGGCGAAAAGGGACTATGGCTACACCTTC.

The gene calls are TRBV7-2 and TRBJ2-7, with TRBD2 identical over 8 bases. The CDR3 has 13 residues. V lost 5 bases to trimming and J lost 3 bases; unmatched junction nucleotides: 3. From germline, CDR1 is SGHTA and CDR2 FQGNSA. CDR3 protein: CASSHTSGYEQYF. Written as DNA, the CDR3 is TGTGCCAGCAGCCACACTAGCGGCTACGAGCAGTACTTC. Complete variable domain (other parts from reference TRBV7-2 and TRBJ2-7): GAGVSQSPSNKVTEKGKDVELRCDPISGHTALYWYRQSLGQGLEFLIYFQGNSAPDKSGLPSDRFSAERTGGSVSTLTIQRTQQEDSAVYLCASSHTSGYEQYFGPGTRLTVT.

The chain joins TRBV7-2 to TRBJ2-7; 8 nucleotides align to TRBD1. The CDR3 is 16 residues long. J was trimmed by 7 bases and V by 1 base; bases with no gene match: 12. The germline CDR1 and CDR2 sequences are SGHTA and FQGNSA. The CDR3 here is CASSLESRTGQLEQYF. In DNA, the CDR3 is TGTGCCAGCAGCTTAGAATCCCGGACAGGGCAACTGGAGCAGTACTTC. Full variable domain (missing parts from reference TRBV7-2 and TRBJ2-7): GAGVSQSPSNKVTEKGKDVELRCDPISGHTALYWYRQSLGQGLEFLIYFQGNSAPDKSGLPSDRFSAERTGGSVSTLTIQRTQQEDSAVYLCASSLESRTGQLEQYFGPGTRLTVT.

This rearrangement joins TRBV29-1 to TRBJ2-1, with D uncertain. V dropped 8 bases and J dropped 10 bases, with 21 bases sitting between them. Germline V gives CDR1 SQVTM, CDR2 ANQGSEA. This CDR3 has 13 amino acids. CDR3 in DNA: TGCAGCCCCCGTCTCGCGGAGAGCAGGGAGCAGTTCTTC. Its translation is CSPRLAESREQFF.

The chain couples TRBV19 to TRBJ1-5, with 8 nucleotides matching TRBD1. V lost 10 bases, J lost 7 bases, and 12 bases stayed unmatched. Germline V gene data show CDR1 as LNHDA and CDR2 as SQIVND (reference sequence). This CDR3 spans 14 amino acids. CDR3 DNA sequence: TGTGCCACCAGCCGGGACAGGCCTTTCCAGCCCCAGCATTTT. Protein: CATSRDRPFQPQHF.